The rows below give T cell receptor beta chains drawn from one sample of a study of blood T cell repertoires in COVID-19. The method was immunoSEQ multiplex PCR; TCRdb's version includes in-frame clones alone and lacks a portion of them. The sample consists of about 4,900 clones, around 86% of them appearing once. The sequenced sample was peripheral blood. The source is a human donor in a cohort sampled during active COVID-19. Each CDR3 is given with its conserved first and last residue. D genes are given only for firm matches. Only some rows state a clone size, as once, few, many or a class for expanded clones.

cdr3_aa	cdr3_nt	v_call	d_call	clone_size	j_call
CASYRGRGYEQYF	TGTGCCAGCTACAGGGGGCGCGGTTACGAGCAGTACTTC	TRBV6-5	TRBD1	-	TRBJ2-7
CASSPLGLAFDNEQFF	TGTGCCAGCTCACCCTTAGGACTAGCATTTGACAATGAGCAGTTCTTC	TRBV18	TRBD2	-	TRBJ2-1
CASSYLSTGELFF	TGTGCCAGCAGTTACCTATCAACCGGGGAGCTGTTTTTT	TRBV25-1	-	-	TRBJ2-2
CASSPLDAGSNQPQHF	TGTGCCAGCTCACCCCTCGACGCGGGCTCCAATCAGCCCCAGCATTTT	TRBV18	-	few	TRBJ1-5
CAIASETGGRGKETQYF	TGTGCCATCGCCAGCGAGACCGGGGGAAGGGGTAAAGAGACCCAGTACTTC	TRBV10-3	-	-	TRBJ2-5
CASSQGAFGGTDTQYF	TGCGCCAGCAGCCAAGGGGCCTTCGGGGGAACAGATACGCAGTATTTT	TRBV4-3	-	-	TRBJ2-3
CASSTDRATF	TGTGCCAGCAGCACGGACAGGGCCACCTTC	TRBV7-9	TRBD1	-	TRBJ1-2
CASSLVGGSGNTIYF	TGTGCCAGCAGCTTGGTTGGGGGGTCTGGAAACACCATATATTTT	TRBV5-4	-	-	TRBJ1-3
CASSFGGRGSNSPLHF	TGTGCCAGCAGCTTCGGCGGGCGCGGGTCCAATTCACCCCTCCACTTT	TRBV7-2	-	-	TRBJ1-6
CASSHGTGETQYF	TGTGCCAGCAGCCACGGAACGGGGGAGACCCAGTACTTC	TRBV7-8	-	-	TRBJ2-5
CASSQTRGYTF	TGTGCCAGCAGTCAGACACGTGGCTACACCTTC	TRBV2	-	-	TRBJ1-2
CASSPVRYEQYF	TGTGCCAGCTCACCAGTGAGGTACGAGCAGTACTTC	TRBV18	-	-	TRBJ2-7
CASSQQGPGAQYF	TGTGCCAGCAGCCAACAGGGACCCGGGGCCCAGTACTTC	TRBV11-2	-	-	TRBJ2-5
CASSGRDRGLRQPQHF	TGTGCCAGCAGTGGCCGGGACAGGGGGCTGCGTCAGCCCCAGCATTTT	TRBV6-1	TRBD1	-	TRBJ1-5
CASSESGLRRGIDLNTEAFF	TGCGCCAGCAGTGAGTCGGGCTTACGAAGAGGGATTGATTTGAACACTGAAGCTTTCTTT	TRBV10-2	-	-	TRBJ1-1
CASSEMTAGGEQYF	TGCGCCAGCAGTGAGATGACGGCGGGGGGAGAGCAGTACTTC	TRBV10-2	TRBD2	-	TRBJ2-7
CASSKFGGAGTEAFF	TGTGCCAGCAGCAAATTTGGGGGCGCAGGCACTGAAGCTTTCTTT	TRBV14	-	-	TRBJ1-1
CSASGSGGGYSNQPQHF	TGCAGTGCTAGTGGTTCGGGCGGGGGTTATAGCAATCAGCCCCAGCATTTT	TRBV20-1	-	few	TRBJ1-5
CASSQDPGAPLHF	TGTGCCAGCAGCCAAGATCCGGGGGCACCCCTCCACTTT	TRBV3-1/TRBV3-2	-	few	TRBJ1-6
CATSPGSNQPQHF	TGTGCCACCAGCCCCGGGAGCAATCAGCCCCAGCATTTT	TRBV15	-	-	TRBJ1-5
CASTAGYTNYGYTF	TGTGCCAGTACTGCAGGGTACACTAACTATGGCTACACCTTC	TRBV19	-	-	TRBJ1-2
CASSERRGGAEGYTF	TGTGCCAGCAGTGAACGGCGTGGGGGGGCGGAGGGCTACACCTTC	TRBV2	-	-	TRBJ1-2
CSALRDSQETQYF	TGCAGCGCCCTCCGGGACTCACAAGAGACCCAGTACTTC	TRBV29-1	-	-	TRBJ2-5
CASSYPTRGPNTGELFF	TGCGCCAGCAGCTACCCGACAAGGGGGCCGAACACCGGGGAGCTGTTTTTT	TRBV5-1	TRBD1	-	TRBJ2-2
CASSRTSGQETQYF	TGTGCCAGCAGTCGGACTAGCGGGCAAGAGACCCAGTACTTC	TRBV3-1/TRBV3-2	TRBD2	-	TRBJ2-5
CATSDVGTQETQYF	TGTGCCACCAGTGATGTTGGCACCCAAGAGACCCAGTACTTC	TRBV24-1	-	-	TRBJ2-5